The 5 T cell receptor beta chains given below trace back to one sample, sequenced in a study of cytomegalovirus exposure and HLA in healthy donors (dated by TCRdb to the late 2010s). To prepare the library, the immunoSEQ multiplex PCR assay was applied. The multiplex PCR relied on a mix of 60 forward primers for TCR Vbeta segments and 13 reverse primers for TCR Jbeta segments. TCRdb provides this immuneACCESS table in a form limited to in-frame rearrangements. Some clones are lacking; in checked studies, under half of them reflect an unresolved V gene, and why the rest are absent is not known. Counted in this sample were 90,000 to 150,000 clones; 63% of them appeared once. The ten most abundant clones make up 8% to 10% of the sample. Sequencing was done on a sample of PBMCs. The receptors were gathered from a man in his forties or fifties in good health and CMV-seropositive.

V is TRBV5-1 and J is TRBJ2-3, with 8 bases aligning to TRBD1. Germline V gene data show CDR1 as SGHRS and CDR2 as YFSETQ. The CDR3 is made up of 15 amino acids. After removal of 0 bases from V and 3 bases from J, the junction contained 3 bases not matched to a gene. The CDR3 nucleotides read TGCGCCAGCAGCTTGGTCTGGACAGGGACAGATACGCAGTATTTT. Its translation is CASSLVWTGTDTQYF. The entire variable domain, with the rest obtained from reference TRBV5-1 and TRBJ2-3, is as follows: KAGVTQTPRYLIKTRGQQVTLSCSPISGHRSVSWYQQTPGQGLQFLFEYFSETQRNKGNFPGRFSGRQFSNSRSEMNVSTLELGDSALYLCASSLVWTGTDTQYFGPGTRLTVL.

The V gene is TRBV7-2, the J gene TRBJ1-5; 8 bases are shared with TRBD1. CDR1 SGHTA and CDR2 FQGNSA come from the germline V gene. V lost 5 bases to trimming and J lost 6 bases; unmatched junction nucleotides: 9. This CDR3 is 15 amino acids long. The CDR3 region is CASSKTDRGGQPQHF. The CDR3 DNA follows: TGTGCCAGCAGCAAAACAGACAGGGGTGGTCAGCCCCAGCATTTT.

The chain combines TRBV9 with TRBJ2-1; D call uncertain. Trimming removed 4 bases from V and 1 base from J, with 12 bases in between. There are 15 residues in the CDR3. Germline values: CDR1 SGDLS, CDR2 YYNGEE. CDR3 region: CASSITGSSYNEQFF. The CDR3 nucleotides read TGTGCCAGCAGCATTACCGGGTCTTCCTACAATGAGCAGTTCTTC.

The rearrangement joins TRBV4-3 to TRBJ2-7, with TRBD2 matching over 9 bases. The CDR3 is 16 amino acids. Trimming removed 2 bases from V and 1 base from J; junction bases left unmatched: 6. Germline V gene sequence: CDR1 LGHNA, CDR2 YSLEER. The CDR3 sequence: CASSQPGLAKSYEQYF. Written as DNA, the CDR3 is TGCGCCAGCAGCCAACCGGGACTAGCCAAGTCCTACGAGCAGTACTTC.

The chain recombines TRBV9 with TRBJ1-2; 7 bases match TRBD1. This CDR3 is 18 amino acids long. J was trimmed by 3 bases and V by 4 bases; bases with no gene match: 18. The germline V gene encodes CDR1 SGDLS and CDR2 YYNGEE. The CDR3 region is CASSPGGLEQVLYYGYTF. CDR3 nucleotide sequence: TGTGCCAGCAGCCCAGGGGGTCTGGAACAGGTCCTATACTATGGCTACACCTTC.